Shown below are 5 T cell receptor beta chains from a single sample sequenced in a study of blood T cell repertoires in COVID-19. Libraries were prepared by immunoSEQ multiplex PCR; TCRdb keeps only in-frame clonotypes and omits some of them. There are 200,000 to 250,000 clones in the sample; less than 85% occur only once, and 5.5% to 7% lies in the top ten. The sample taken for sequencing was peripheral blood. Source of these receptors: a woman aged 70-85 years with acute or convalescent COVID-19.

The rearrangement uses TRBV3-1 (or the pseudogene TRBV3-2) and TRBJ1-5; D not resolved. Trimming shortened V by 1 base and J by 5 bases, and 9 bases separated the two germline ends. Germline-derived CDR1 and CDR2 are LGHDT and YNNKEL (reference sequence). The CDR3 contains 14 residues. The CDR3 nucleotides read TGTGCCAGCAGCCAAGGCCAGGAGGATCAGCCCCAGCATTTT. It yields the protein CASSQGQEDQPQHF.

This chain links TRBV5-6 with TRBJ1-1; D is unresolved. Trimming took off 2 bases at V and 0 bases at J, with 14 bases between the two ends. Germline lookup yields CDR1 SGHDT and CDR2 YYEEEE. The CDR3 contains 16 residues. CDR3 nucleotides: TGTGCCAGCAGCTTTTCCTACAGCTTCATGAACACTGAAGCTTTCTTT. Its translation: CASSFSYSFMNTEAFF.

This clone appeared many times. The chain links TRBV5-4 to TRBJ2-5, with 9 bases fitting TRBD2. Germline V lookup: CDR1 SGHNT, CDR2 YYREEE (reference sequence). The CDR3 contains 15 residues. V shed 0 bases and J 4 bases; nucleotides not matched to a gene: 4. This CDR3 reads CASSLGAGGGETQYF. CDR3 bases: TGTGCCAGCAGCTTGGGGGCGGGAGGGGGAGAGACCCAGTACTTC.

The chain couples TRBV6-2 or TRBV6-3 to TRBJ1-5; D uncertain. This CDR3 has 15 amino acids. Germline loops: CDR1 MNHEY, CDR2 SVGEGT. Trimming took off 0 bases at V and 2 bases at J, with 8 bases between the two ends. The CDR3 region is CASSYSGRGNQPQHF. CDR3 sequence (DNA): TGTGCCAGCAGTTACTCGGGTCGGGGCAATCAGCCCCAGCATTTT.

V gene TRBV6-1 combines with J gene TRBJ2-3; 9 nucleotides match TRBD1. Trimming cost V 4 bases and J 0 bases; bases outside gene matches: 11. CDR3 length equals 18 residues. Looked up from germline, CDR1 is MNHNS and CDR2 is SASEGT. The CDR3 reads CASSGPSGTGLSTDTQYF. For the CDR3, the DNA is TGTGCCAGCAGTGGACCTTCCGGGACAGGGCTAAGCACAGATACGCAGTATTTT.